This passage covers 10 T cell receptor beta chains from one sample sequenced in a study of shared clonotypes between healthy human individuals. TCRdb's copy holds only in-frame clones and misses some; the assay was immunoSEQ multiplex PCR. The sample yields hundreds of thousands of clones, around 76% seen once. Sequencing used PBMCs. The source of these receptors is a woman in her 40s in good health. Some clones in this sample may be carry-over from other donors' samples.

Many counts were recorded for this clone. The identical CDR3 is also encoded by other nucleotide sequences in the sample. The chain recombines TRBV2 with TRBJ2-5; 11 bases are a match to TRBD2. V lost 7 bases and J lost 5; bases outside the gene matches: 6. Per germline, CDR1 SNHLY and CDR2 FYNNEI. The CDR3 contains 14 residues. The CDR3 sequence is CASKLAGVGETQYF. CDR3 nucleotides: TGTGCCAGCAAACTAGCGGGAGTTGGGGAGACCCAGTACTTC.

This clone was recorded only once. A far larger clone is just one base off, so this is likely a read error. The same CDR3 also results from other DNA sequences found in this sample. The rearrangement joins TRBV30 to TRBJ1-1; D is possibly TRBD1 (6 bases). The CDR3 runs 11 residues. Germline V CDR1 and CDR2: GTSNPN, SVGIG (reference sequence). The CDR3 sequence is CAWRDMTEAFF. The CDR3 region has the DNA TGCGCCTGGAGGGACATGACTGAAGCTTTCTTT.

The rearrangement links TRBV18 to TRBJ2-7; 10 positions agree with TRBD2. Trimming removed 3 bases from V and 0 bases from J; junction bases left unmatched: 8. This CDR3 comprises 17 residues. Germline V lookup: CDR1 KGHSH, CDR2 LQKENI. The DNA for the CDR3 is TGTGCCAGCTCACCTCCCGGAAGCGGGAGGGCCTCCTACGAGCAGTACTTC. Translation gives CASSPPGSGRASYEQYF.

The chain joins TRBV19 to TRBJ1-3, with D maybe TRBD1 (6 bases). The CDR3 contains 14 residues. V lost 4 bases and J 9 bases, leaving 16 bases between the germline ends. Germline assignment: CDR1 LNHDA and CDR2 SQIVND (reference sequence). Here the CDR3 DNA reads TGTGCCAGTAGTACCGGACAGTCGGCTGGCACCATATATTTT. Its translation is CASSTGQSAGTIYF.

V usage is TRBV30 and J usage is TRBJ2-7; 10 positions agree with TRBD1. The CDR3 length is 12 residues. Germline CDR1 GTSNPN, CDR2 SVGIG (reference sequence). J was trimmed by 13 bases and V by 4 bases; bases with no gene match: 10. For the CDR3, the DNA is TGTGCCTGGAATCTCCAGGACAGGGGGAATTACTTC. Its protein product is CAWNLQDRGNYF.

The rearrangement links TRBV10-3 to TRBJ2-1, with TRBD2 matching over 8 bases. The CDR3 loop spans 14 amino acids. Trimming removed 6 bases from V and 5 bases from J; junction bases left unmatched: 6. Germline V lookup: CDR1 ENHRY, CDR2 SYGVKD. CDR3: CAIRGSGDHNEQFF. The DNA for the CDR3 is TGTGCCATCAGGGGTAGCGGGGATCACAATGAGCAGTTCTTC.

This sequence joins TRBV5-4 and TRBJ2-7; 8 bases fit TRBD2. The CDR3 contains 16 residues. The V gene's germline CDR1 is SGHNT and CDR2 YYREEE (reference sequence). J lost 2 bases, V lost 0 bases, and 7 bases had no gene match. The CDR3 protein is CASSLGASGSAYEQYF. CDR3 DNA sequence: TGTGCCAGCAGCTTGGGGGCCAGCGGGAGTGCCTACGAGCAGTACTTC.

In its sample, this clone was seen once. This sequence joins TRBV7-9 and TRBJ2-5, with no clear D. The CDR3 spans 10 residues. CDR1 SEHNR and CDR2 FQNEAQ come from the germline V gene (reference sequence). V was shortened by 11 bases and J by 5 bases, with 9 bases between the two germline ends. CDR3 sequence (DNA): TGTGCCGTGGCGAGGGAGACCCAGTACTTC. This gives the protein CAVARETQYF.

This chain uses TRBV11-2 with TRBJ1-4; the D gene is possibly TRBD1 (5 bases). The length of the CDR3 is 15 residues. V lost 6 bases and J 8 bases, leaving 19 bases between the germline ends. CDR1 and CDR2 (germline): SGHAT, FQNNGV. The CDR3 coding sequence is TGTGCCAGCAGTCGTCAGGGCAGCGAGGAGGAAAAACTGTTTTTT. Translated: CASSRQGSEEEKLFF.

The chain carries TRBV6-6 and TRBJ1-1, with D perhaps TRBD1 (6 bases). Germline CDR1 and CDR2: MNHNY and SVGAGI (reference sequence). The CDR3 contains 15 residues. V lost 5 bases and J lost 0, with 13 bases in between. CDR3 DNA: TGTGCCAGCAGTCCTTCGGGGGGGCTGAACACTGAAGCTTTCTTT. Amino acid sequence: CASSPSGGLNTEAFF.